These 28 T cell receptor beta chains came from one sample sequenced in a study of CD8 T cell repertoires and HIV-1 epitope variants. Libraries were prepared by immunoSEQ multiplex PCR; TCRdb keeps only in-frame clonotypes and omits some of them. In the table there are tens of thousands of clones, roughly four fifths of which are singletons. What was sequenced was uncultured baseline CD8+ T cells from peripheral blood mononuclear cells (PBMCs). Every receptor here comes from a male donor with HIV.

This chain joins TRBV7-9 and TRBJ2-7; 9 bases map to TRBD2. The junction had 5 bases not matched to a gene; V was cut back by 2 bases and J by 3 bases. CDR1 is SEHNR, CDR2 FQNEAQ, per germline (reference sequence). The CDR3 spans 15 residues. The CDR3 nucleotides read TGTGCCAGCAGCTTAACTCTAGCGGGAATCTACGAGCAGTACTTC. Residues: CASSLTLAGIYEQYF. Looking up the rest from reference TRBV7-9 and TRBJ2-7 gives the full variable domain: DTGVSQNPRHKITKRGQNVTFRCDPISEHNRLYWYRQTLGQGPEFLTYFQNEAQLEKSRLLSDRFSAERPKGSFSTLEIQRTEQGDSAMYLCASSLTLAGIYEQYFGPGTRLTVT.

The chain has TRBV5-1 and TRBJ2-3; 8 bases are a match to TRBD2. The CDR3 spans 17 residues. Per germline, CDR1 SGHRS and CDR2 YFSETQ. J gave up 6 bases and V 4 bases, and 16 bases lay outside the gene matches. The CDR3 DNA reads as TGCGCCAGCAGCCCAGGGCGAAGAGCGGGAGAGGTGGATACGCAGTATTTT. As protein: CASSPGRRAGEVDTQYF. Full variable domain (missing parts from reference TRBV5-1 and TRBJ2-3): KAGVTQTPRYLIKTRGQQVTLSCSPISGHRSVSWYQQTPGQGLQFLFEYFSETQRNKGNFPGRFSGRQFSNSRSEMNVSTLELGDSALYLCASSPGRRAGEVDTQYFGPGTRLTVL.

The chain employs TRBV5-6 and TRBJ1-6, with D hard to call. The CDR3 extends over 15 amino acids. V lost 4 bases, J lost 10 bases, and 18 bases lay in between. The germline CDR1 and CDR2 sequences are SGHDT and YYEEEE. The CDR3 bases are TGTGCCAGCAGCAGTACTTGGGCAGGTGGCTCACCCCTCCACTTT. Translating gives CASSSTWAGGSPLHF.

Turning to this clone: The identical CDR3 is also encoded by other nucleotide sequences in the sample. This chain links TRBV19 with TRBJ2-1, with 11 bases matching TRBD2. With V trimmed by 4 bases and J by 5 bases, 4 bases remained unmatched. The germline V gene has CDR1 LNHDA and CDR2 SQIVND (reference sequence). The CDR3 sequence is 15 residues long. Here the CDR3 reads CASSSGTSGNNEQFF. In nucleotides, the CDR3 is TGTGCCAGTAGTAGTGGGACTAGCGGTAACAATGAGCAGTTCTTC. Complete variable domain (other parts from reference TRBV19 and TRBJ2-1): DGGITQSPKYLFRKEGQNVTLSCEQNLNHDAMYWYRQDPGQGLRLIYYSQIVNDFQKGDIAEGYSVSREKKESFPLTVTSAQKNPTAFYLCASSSGTSGNNEQFFGPGTRLTVL.

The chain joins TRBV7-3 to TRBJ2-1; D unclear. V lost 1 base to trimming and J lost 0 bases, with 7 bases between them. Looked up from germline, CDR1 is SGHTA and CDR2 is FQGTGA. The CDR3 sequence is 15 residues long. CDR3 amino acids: CASSLIWSSYNEQFF. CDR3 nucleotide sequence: TGTGCCAGCAGCTTAATCTGGAGCTCCTACAATGAGCAGTTCTTC.

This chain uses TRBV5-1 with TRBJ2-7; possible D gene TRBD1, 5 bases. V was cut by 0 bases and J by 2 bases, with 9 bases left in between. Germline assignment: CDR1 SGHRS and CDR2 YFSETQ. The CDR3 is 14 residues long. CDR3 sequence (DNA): TGCGCCAGCAGCTTGGTCAGGGAACCCTACGAGCAGTACTTC. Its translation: CASSLVREPYEQYF.

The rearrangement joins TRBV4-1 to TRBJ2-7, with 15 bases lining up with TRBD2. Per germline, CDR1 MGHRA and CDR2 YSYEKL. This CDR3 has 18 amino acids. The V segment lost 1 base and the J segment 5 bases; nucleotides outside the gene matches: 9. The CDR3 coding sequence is TGCGCCAGCAGCCAAGGCCTCGGACTAGCGGGAGGGCCCCACGAGCAGTACTTC. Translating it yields CASSQGLGLAGGPHEQYF.

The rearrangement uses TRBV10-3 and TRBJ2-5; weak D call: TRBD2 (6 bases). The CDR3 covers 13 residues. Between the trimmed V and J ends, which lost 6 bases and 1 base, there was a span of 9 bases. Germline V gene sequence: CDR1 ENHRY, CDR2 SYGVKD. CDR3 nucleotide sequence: TGTGCCATCAGGGGGACTCTCCAAGAGACCCAGTACTTC. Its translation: CAIRGTLQETQYF.

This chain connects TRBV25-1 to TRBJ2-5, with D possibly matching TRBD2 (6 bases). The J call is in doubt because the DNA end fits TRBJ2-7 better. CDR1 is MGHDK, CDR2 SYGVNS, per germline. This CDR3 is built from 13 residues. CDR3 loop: CASELPSGDEQYF. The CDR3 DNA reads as TGTGCCAGCGAGTTGCCCTCGGGAGACGAGCAGTACTTC.

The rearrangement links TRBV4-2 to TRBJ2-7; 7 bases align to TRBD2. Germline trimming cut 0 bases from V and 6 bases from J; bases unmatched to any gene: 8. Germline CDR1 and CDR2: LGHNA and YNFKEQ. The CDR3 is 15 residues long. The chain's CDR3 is CASSQDVAGASEQYF. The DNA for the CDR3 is TGTGCCAGCAGCCAAGATGTGGCGGGAGCATCCGAGCAGTACTTC.

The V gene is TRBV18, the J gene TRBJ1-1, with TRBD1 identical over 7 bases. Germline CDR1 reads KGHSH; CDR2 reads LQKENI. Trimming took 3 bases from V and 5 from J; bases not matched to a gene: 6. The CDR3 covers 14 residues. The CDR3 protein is CASSPGAGGTEAFF. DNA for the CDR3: TGTGCCAGCTCACCCGGGGCAGGGGGGACTGAAGCTTTCTTT.

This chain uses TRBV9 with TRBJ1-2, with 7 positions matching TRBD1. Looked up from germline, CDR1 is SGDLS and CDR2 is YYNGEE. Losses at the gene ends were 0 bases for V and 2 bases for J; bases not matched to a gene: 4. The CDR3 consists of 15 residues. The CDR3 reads CASSVDPGQNYGYTF. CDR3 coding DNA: TGTGCCAGCAGCGTAGACCCGGGACAGAACTATGGCTACACCTTC.

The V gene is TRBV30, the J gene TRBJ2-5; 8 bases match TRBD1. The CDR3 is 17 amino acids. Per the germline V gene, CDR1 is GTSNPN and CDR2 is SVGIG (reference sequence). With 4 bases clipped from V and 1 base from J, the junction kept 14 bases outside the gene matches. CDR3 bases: TGTGCCTGGACCGGGGACAGGCCCGAAAACCCCCAAGAGACCCAGTACTTC. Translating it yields CAWTGDRPENPQETQYF.

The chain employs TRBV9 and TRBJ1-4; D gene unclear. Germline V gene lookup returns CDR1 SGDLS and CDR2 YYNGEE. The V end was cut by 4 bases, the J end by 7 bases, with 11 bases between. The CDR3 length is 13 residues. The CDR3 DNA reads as TGTGCCAGCAGCCTCCGGTTAGGTGAAAAACTGTTTTTT. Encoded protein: CASSLRLGEKLFF.

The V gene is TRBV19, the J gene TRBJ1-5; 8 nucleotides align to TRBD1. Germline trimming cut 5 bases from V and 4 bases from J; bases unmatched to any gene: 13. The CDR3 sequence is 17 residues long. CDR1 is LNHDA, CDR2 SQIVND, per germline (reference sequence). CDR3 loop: CASSPPGWTGSNQPQHF. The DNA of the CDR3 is TGTGCCAGTAGTCCCCCCGGTTGGACAGGGTCAAATCAGCCCCAGCATTTT.

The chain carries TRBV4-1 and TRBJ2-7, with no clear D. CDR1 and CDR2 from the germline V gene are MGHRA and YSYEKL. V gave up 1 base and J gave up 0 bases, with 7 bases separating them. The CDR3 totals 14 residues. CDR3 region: CASSQAKYSYEQYF. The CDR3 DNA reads TGCGCCAGCAGCCAAGCAAAGTACTCCTACGAGCAGTACTTC.

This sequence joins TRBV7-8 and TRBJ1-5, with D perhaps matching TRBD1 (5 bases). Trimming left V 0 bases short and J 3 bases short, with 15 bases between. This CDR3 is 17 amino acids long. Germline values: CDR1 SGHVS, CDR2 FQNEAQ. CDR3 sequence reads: CASSLASTQVSNQPQHF. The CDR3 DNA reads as TGTGCCAGCAGCTTAGCCTCAACACAGGTATCCAATCAGCCCCAGCATTTT.

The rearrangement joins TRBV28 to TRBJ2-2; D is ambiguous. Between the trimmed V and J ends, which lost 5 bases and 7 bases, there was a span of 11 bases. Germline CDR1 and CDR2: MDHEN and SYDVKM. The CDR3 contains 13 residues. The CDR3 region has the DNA TGTGCCAGCAGTCCTATAATGAGCGGGGAGCTGTTTTTT. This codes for CASSPIMSGELFF. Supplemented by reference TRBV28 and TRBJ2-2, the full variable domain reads DVKVTQSSRYLVKRTGEKVFLECVQDMDHENMFWYRQDPGLGLRLIYFSYDVKMKEKGDIPEGYSVSREKKERFSLILESASTNQTSMYLCASSPIMSGELFFGEGSRLTVL.

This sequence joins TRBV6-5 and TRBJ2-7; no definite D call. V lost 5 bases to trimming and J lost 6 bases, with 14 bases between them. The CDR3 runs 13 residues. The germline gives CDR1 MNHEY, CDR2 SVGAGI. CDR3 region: CASSVSLKSEQYF. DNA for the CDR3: TGTGCCAGCAGTGTCTCTCTGAAGTCCGAGCAGTACTTC.

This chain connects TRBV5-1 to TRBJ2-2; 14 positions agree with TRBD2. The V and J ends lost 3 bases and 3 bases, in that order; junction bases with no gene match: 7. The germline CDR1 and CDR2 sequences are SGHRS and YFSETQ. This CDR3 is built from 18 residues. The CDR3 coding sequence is TGCGCCAGCAGCTGGGGGACTAGCGGGGGCCGATACACCGGGGAGCTGTTTTTT. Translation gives CASSWGTSGGRYTGELFF. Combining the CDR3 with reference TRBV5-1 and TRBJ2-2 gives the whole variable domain KAGVTQTPRYLIKTRGQQVTLSCSPISGHRSVSWYQQTPGQGLQFLFEYFSETQRNKGNFPGRFSGRQFSNSRSEMNVSTLELGDSALYLCASSWGTSGGRYTGELFFGEGSRLTVL.

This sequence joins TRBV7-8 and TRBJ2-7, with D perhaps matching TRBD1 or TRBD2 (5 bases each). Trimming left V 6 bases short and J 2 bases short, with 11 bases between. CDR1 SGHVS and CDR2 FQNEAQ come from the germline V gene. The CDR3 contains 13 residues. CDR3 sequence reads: CASRVRGAYEQYF. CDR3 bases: TGTGCCAGCAGGGTCAGAGGGGCCTACGAGCAGTACTTC.

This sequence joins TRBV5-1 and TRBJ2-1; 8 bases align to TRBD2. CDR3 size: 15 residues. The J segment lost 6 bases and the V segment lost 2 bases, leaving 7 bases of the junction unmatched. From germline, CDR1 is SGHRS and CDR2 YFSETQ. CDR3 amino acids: CASSFGGASGNEQFF. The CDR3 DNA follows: TGCGCCAGCAGCTTCGGGGGGGCCTCTGGCAATGAGCAGTTCTTC.

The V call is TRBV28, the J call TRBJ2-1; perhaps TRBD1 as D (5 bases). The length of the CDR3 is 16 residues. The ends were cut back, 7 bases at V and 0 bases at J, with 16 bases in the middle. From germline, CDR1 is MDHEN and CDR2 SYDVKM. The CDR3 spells CASTSLGQSSYNEQFF. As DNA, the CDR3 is TGTGCCAGCACCTCTTTGGGGCAGAGCTCCTACAATGAGCAGTTCTTC.

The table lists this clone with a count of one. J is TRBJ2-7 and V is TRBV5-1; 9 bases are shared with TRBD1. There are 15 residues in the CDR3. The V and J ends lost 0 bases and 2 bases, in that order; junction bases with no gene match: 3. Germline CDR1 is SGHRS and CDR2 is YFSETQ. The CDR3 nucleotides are TGCGCCAGCAGCTTGGAGGGACAGGGAGCCTACGAGCAGTACTTC. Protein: CASSLEGQGAYEQYF.

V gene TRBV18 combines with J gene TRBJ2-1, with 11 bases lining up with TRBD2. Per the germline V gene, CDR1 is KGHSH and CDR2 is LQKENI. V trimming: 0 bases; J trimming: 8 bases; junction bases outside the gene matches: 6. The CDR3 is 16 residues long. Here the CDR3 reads CASSPPIAGGPDEQFF. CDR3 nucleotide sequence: TGTGCCAGCTCACCACCTATAGCGGGGGGGCCCGATGAGCAGTTCTTC.

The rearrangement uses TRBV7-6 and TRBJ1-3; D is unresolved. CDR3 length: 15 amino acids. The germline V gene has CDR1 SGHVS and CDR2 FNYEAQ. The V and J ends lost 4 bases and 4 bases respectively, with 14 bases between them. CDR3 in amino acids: CASSSWPSGGNTIYF. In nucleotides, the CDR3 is TGTGCCAGCAGCTCCTGGCCGTCGGGGGGAAACACCATATATTTT.

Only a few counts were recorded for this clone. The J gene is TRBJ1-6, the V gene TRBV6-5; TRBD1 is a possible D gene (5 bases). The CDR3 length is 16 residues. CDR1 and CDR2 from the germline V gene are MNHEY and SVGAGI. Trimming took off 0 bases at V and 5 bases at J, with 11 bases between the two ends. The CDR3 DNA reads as TGTGCCAGCAGTTACTCGTTGGGGCGGGATAATTCACCCCTCCACTTT. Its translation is CASSYSLGRDNSPLHF.

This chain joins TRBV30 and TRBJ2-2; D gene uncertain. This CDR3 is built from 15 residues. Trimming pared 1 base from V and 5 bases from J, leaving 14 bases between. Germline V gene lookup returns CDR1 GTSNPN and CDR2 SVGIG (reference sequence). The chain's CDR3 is CAWSGSPKWTGELFF. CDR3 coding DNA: TGTGCCTGGAGTGGGTCCCCGAAGTGGACCGGGGAGCTGTTTTTT.